The 15 T cell receptor beta chains below come from one sample, sequenced in a study of T cell responses to AZD1222 COVID-19 vaccine. The table came from immunoSEQ multiplex PCR; TCRdb's copy has only in-frame clones and leaves some out. The table has approximately 150,000 clones, approximately 89% seen once; the top ten hold approximately 4.8%. Sample: peripheral blood, taken on day 0 of AZD1222 vaccination. The receptors stem from an adult in good health.

The chain joins TRBV30 to TRBJ1-2; the match to TRBD1 covers 9 bases. After removal of 6 bases from V and 8 bases from J, the junction contained 10 bases not matched to a gene. This CDR3 spans 13 amino acids. The germline gives CDR1 GTSNPN, CDR2 SVGIG (reference sequence). CDR3 region: CACWGQGSKGYTF. The CDR3 DNA reads as TGTGCCTGTTGGGGACAGGGAAGTAAGGGCTACACCTTC.

V and J are TRBV6-5 and TRBJ1-6, with 7 bases aligning to TRBD1. Unmatched junction bases numbered 7, after V lost 0 bases and J lost 8 bases. This CDR3 contains 16 residues. CDR1 MNHEY and CDR2 SVGAGI come from the germline V gene. CDR3 coding DNA: TGTGCCAGCAGTTACTCGTCGGGCAGGGGGGATTCACCCCTCCACTTT. Residues: CASSYSSGRGDSPLHF.

The V and J genes are TRBV29-1 and TRBJ2-5, with D possibly matching TRBD2 (7 bases). The CDR3 is 14 amino acids. Deletions cut 5 bases from V and 5 bases from J, with 18 bases between. The germline V gene encodes CDR1 SQVTM and CDR2 ANQGSEA. CDR3 coding DNA: TGCAGCGTTCCCCGACAGGTCGGGGGGGAGACCCAGTACTTC. It encodes CSVPRQVGGETQYF.

The chain is built from TRBV19 and TRBJ1-2; a weak D match, TRBD1 (6 bases). This CDR3 comprises 14 residues. The V end was cut by 4 bases, the J end by 4 bases, with 13 bases between. From germline, CDR1 is LNHDA and CDR2 SQIVND (reference sequence). The CDR3 loop is CASSTLDRIYGYTF. The CDR3 coding sequence is TGTGCCAGTAGTACCCTCGACAGGATCTATGGCTACACCTTC.

The chain is built from TRBV6-4 and TRBJ1-2; TRBD1 might be the D (5 bases). Germline V lookup: CDR1 MRHNA, CDR2 SNTAGT. There are 13 residues in the CDR3. Trimming took 6 bases from V and 4 from J, leaving 12 bases between them. Written as DNA, the CDR3 is TGTGCCAGCAGAGGGGAGGAGAGCTATGGCTACACCTTC. Amino acid sequence: CASRGEESYGYTF.

The chain has TRBV5-8 and TRBJ2-2, with 7 bases matching TRBD1. The length of the CDR3 is 17 residues. Germline CDR1 SGHTS, CDR2 YDEGEE. Trimming cost V 4 bases and J 4 bases; bases outside gene matches: 13. In DNA, the CDR3 is TGTGCCAGCAGCCCTCACGCCGAGGACAGGAGCACCGGGGAGCTGTTTTTT. This sequence encodes CASSPHAEDRSTGELFF.

This rearrangement joins TRBV2 to TRBJ1-1, with D possibly TRBD1 on 6 matching bases. The germline CDR1 and CDR2 sequences are SNHLY and FYNNEI. This CDR3 spans 13 amino acids. The V end lost 6 bases, the J end lost 6 bases, and 14 bases lay between the germline ends. DNA for the CDR3: TGTGCCAGCAGGTCCCGGGGGCTTCCTGAAGCTTTCTTT. Its translation is CASRSRGLPEAFF.

V is TRBV10-1 and J is TRBJ1-1, with D possibly matching TRBD1 (5 bases). The CDR3 has 18 amino acids. Germline V CDR1 and CDR2: WNHNN, SYGVQD (reference sequence). With 8 bases removed from V and 7 bases from J, the gap between germline ends came to 32 bases. Here the CDR3 reads CASPKNDKWDAYTGEAFF. CDR3 bases: TGCGCCAGCCCTAAAAACGATAAGTGGGACGCCTATACAGGTGAAGCTTTCTTT.

The V call is TRBV6-5, the J call TRBJ2-5; the D is unclear. Germline V gene data show CDR1 as MNHEY and CDR2 as SVGAGI. The CDR3 loop spans 11 amino acids. V gave up 6 bases and J gave up 0 bases, with 2 bases separating them. In DNA, the CDR3 is TGTGCCAGCAGACACCAAGAGACCCAGTACTTC. Translating gives CASRHQETQYF.

The chain couples TRBV28 to TRBJ1-2; tentatively, D is TRBD1 (5 bases). V lost 4 bases to trimming and J lost 4 bases, with 19 bases between them. This CDR3 comprises 16 residues. CDR1 is MDHEN and CDR2 is SYDVKM in the germline V gene. The CDR3 sequence is CASSSGGEVQSYGYTF. The DNA of the CDR3 is TGTGCCAGCAGTTCCGGGGGAGAAGTGCAGAGCTATGGCTACACCTTC.

The rearrangement joins TRBV7-3 to TRBJ2-3, with D perhaps TRBD2 (6 bases). Trimming took 5 bases from V and 0 from J, leaving 12 bases between them. The CDR3 contains 15 residues. CDR1 SGHTA and CDR2 FQGTGA come from the germline V gene. The CDR3 sequence is CASSPGDFSTDTQYF. The CDR3 DNA sequence: TGTGCCAGCAGCCCCGGGGACTTTAGCACAGATACGCAGTATTTT.

This clone was detected once. This chain joins TRBV13 and TRBJ2-7; TRBD1 or TRBD2 may be the D gene (5 bases each). V was shortened by 5 bases and J by 5 bases, with 16 bases between the two germline ends. Germline V gene lookup returns CDR1 PRHDT and CDR2 FYEKMQ (reference sequence). The CDR3 has 14 residues. In DNA, the CDR3 is TGTGCCAGCAGCGGGTACAGGATGGGAGACGAGCAGTACTTC. This sequence encodes CASSGYRMGDEQYF.

This chain uses TRBV29-1 with TRBJ1-4; no reliable D call. The germline CDR1 and CDR2 sequences are SQVTM and ANQGSEA. The CDR3 length is 12 residues. V was trimmed by 3 bases and J by 8 bases, leaving 10 bases between them. DNA for the CDR3: TGCAGCGTTGACAGCCCCGGAGAAAAACTGTTTTTT. Translating gives CSVDSPGEKLFF. Supplemented by reference TRBV29-1 and TRBJ1-4, the full variable domain reads SAVISQKPSRDICQRGTSLTIQCQVDSQVTMMFWYRQQPGQSLTLIATANQGSEATYESGFVIDKFPISRPNLTFSTLTVSNMSPEDSSIYLCSVDSPGEKLFFGSGTQLSVL.

This clone was counted a single time. The gene calls are TRBV10-2 and TRBJ2-7; D not resolved. Germline CDR1 and CDR2: WSHSY and SAAADI. The V end lost 6 bases, the J end lost 3 bases, and 9 bases lay between the germline ends. This CDR3 has 12 amino acids. The CDR3 sequence is CASSADGYEQYF. CDR3 DNA sequence: TGCGCCAGCAGCGCCGACGGCTACGAGCAGTACTTC.

The chain carries TRBV19 and TRBJ2-2; 9 nucleotides match TRBD2. Germline-derived CDR1 and CDR2 are LNHDA and SQIVND (reference sequence). This CDR3 is 16 amino acids long. J lost 3 bases, V lost 6 bases, and 8 bases had no gene match. The DNA for the CDR3 is TGTGCCAGTAGGGGTAGCGGGAGATGGGACACCGGGGAGCTGTTTTTT. It encodes CASRGSGRWDTGELFF.